This T cell receptor beta chain was recorded in a study of human T cells and chemical hapten exposure. The total RNA was obtained from whole blood that was not fractionated. Unique molecular identifiers were affixed to discrete cDNA molecules within the library. Original processing methods: Across samples, TCR counts had a median of about 88,000 and ranged from about 20,000 to 750,000. A single record per CDR3 protein comes from TCRdb applying MiXCR to the reads. These V and J calls derive from TCRdb rather than the authors' analysis. The sample carries 100,000 to 150,000 distinct CDR3 sequences, less than 10% recorded once. V was clipped by 2 bases and J by 7 bases, with 15 bases between them. This CDR3 has 14 amino acids.

The sequence came from a human donor in good health. Some clones in this sample may be carry-over from other donors' samples. Sequencing used whole blood. The rearrangement joins TRBV12-3 or TRBV12-4 to TRBJ2-7, with D unresolved. In nucleotides, the CDR3 is TGTGCCAGCAGTTTAAATGGCCAGGTGAGGGAGCAGTACTTC. It specifies CASSLNGQVREQYF.